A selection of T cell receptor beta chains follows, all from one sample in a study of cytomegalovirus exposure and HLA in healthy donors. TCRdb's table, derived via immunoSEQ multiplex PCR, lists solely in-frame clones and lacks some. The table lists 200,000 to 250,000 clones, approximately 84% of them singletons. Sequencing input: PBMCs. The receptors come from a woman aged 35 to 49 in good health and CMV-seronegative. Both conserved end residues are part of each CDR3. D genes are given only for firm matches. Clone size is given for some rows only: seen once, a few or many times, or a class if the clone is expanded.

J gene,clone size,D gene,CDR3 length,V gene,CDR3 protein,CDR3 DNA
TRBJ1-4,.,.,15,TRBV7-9,CASSFKTGPNEKLFF,TGTGCCAGCAGCTTTAAGACAGGCCCTAATGAAAAACTGTTTTTT
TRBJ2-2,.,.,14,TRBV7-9,CASSLGIAAGELFF,TGTGCCAGCAGCTTAGGGATAGCCGCCGGGGAGCTGTTTTTT
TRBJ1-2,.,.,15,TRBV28,CASSGTGLMNYGYTF,TGTGCCAGCAGTGGTACAGGCCTGATGAACTATGGCTACACCTTC
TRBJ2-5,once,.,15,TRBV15,CATSRAPTGQETQYF,TGTGCCACCAGCAGAGCCCCAACGGGGCAAGAGACCCAGTACTTC
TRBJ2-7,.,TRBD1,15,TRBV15,CATSRGIGTDYEQYF,TGTGCCACCAGCAGAGGAATTGGGACAGACTACGAGCAGTACTTC
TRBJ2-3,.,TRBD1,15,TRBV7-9,CASSAGQGLIDTQYF,TGTGCCAGCAGCGCGGGACAGGGGTTAATAGATACGCAGTATTTT
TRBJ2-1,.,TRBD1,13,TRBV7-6,CASSWMQGDEQFF,TGTGCCAGCAGCTGGATGCAGGGGGATGAGCAGTTCTTC
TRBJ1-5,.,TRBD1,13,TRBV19,CASSDRGNQPQHF,TGTGCCAGTAGTGACAGGGGTAATCAGCCCCAGCATTTT
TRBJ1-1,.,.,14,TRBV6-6,CASSFTGLDTEAFF,TGTGCCAGCAGCTTTACAGGGCTGGACACTGAAGCTTTCTTT
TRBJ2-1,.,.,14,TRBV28,CASKAGTSYNEQFF,TGTGCCAGCAAGGCGGGGACCTCCTACAATGAGCAGTTCTTC
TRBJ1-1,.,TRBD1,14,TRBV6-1,CASREQGANTEAFF,TGTGCCAGCAGGGAACAGGGGGCCAACACTGAAGCTTTCTTT
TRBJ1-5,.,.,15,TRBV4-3,CASSQEGQTNQPQHF,TGCGCCAGCAGCCAAGAAGGACAGACCAATCAGCCCCAGCATTTT
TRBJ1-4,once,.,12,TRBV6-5,CASSASGEKLFF,TGTGCCAGCAGCGCGTCCGGGGAAAAACTGTTTTTT
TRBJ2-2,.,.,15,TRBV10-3,CAITPGDTNTGELFF,TGTGCCATCACCCCAGGGGATACGAACACCGGGGAGCTGTTTTTT
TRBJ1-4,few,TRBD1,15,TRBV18,CASSLSPDRVEKLFF,TGTGCCAGCTCTCTTTCCCCGGACAGGGTTGAAAAACTGTTTTTT
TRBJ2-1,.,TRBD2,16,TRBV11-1,CASSFLTSGGYNEQFF,TGTGCCAGCAGCTTTTTGACTAGCGGGGGGTACAATGAGCAGTTCTTC
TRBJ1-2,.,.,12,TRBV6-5,CASSQGGSGYTF,TGTGCCAGCAGCCAAGGGGGAAGTGGCTACACCTTC
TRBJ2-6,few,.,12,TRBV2,CASSVSANVLTF,TGTGCCAGCAGTGTCTCGGCCAACGTCCTGACTTTC
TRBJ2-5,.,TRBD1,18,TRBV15,CATSREKWTGGIQETQYF,TGTGCCACCAGCAGAGAAAAGTGGACAGGGGGGATTCAAGAGACCCAGTACTTC
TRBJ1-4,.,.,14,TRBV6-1,CASRDSVLSEKLFF,TGTGCCAGCAGGGACTCAGTGCTGAGTGAAAAACTGTTTTTT
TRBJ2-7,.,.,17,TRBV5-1,CASSLPPGVRGGYEQYF,TGCGCCAGCAGCTTGCCTCCGGGGGTAAGGGGCGGTTACGAGCAGTACTTC
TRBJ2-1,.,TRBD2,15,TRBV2,CASTRTSGGTSEQFF,TGTGCCAGCACCAGGACTAGCGGGGGGACAAGTGAGCAGTTCTTC
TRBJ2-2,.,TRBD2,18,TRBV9,CASSVVAGGDTNTGELFF,TGTGCCAGCAGCGTAGTAGCGGGGGGCGACACGAACACCGGGGAGCTGTTTTTT
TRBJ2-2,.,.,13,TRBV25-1,CASSDSVTGELFF,TGTGCCAGCAGTGATTCAGTCACCGGGGAGCTGTTTTTT
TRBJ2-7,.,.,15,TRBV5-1,CASSLALDNTYEQYF,TGCGCCAGCAGCTTGGCCCTGGACAACACCTACGAGCAGTACTTC
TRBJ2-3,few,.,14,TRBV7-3,CASSLGPGADTQYF,TGTGCCAGCAGCTTGGGACCGGGGGCAGATACGCAGTATTTT
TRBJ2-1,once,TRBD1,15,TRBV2,CASSDESGGKNEQFF,TGTGCCAGCAGTGACGAGTCAGGGGGAAAAAATGAGCAGTTCTTC
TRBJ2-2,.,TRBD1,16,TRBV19,CASSRVQGANTGELFF,TGTGCCAGTAGTAGAGTACAGGGGGCAAACACCGGGGAGCTGTTTTTT
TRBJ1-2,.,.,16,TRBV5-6,CASSLALRGANYGYTF,TGTGCCAGCAGCTTGGCCCTTCGGGGAGCTAACTATGGCTACACCTTC
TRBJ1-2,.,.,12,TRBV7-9,CASSLAEYGYTF,TGTGCCAGCAGCTTAGCCGAGTATGGCTACACCTTC
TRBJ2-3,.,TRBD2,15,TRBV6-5,CASRAPGLLGDTQYF,TGTGCCAGCAGGGCCCCGGGACTACTTGGGGATACGCAGTATTTT
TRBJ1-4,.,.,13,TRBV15,CATSRGDNEKLFF,TGTGCCACCAGCAGGGGCGACAACGAAAAACTGTTTTTT
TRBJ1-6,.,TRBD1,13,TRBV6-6,CASSDRGDSPLHF,TGTGCCAGCAGCGACAGGGGAGATTCACCCCTCCACTTT
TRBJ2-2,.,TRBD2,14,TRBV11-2,CASSLTLAVGELFF,TGTGCCAGCAGCTTGACACTAGCGGTCGGGGAGCTGTTTTTT
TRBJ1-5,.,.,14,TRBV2,CASSASNSNQPQHF,TGTGCCAGCAGTGCCAGTAATAGCAATCAGCCCCAGCATTTT
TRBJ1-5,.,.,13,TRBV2,CASTVGGNQPQHF,TGTGCCAGCACAGTCGGGGGCAATCAGCCCCAGCATTTT
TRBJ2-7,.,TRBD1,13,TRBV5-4,CASSWTGDYEQYF,TGTGCCAGCAGCTGGACAGGAGATTACGAGCAGTACTTC
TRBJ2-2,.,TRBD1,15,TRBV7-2,CASSLDRGQTGELFF,TGTGCCAGCAGCTTAGATAGGGGGCAGACCGGGGAGCTGTTTTTT
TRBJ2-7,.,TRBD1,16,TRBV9,CASSVFPETGFNEQYF,TGTGCCAGCAGCGTCTTCCCGGAGACAGGGTTCAACGAGCAGTACTTC
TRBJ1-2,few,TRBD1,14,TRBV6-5,CASSYRGQGYGYTF,TGTGCCAGCAGTTACCGGGGACAGGGATATGGCTACACCTTC
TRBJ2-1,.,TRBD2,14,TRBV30,CAWSVAGGTLEQFF,TGTGCCTGGAGTGTAGCGGGGGGGACGCTGGAGCAGTTCTTC
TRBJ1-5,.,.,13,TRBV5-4,CASSSSGDQPQHF,TGTGCCAGCAGCTCTTCGGGGGATCAGCCCCAGCATTTT
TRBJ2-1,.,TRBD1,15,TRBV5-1,CASSLSGGNYNEQFF,TGCGCCAGCAGCTTGTCAGGGGGTAACTACAATGAGCAGTTCTTC
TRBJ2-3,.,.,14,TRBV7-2,CASSLPGMADTQYF,TGTGCCAGCAGCTTACCAGGGATGGCAGATACGCAGTATTTT
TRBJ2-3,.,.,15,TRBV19,CASSLGTPSTDTQYF,TGTGCCAGTAGTCTCGGGACTCCTAGCACAGATACGCAGTATTTT
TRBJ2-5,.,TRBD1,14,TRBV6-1,CASSEVETGLTQYF,TGTGCCAGCAGTGAAGTTGAGACAGGGCTGACCCAGTACTTC
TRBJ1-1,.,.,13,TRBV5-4,CASSPGQNTEAFF,TGTGCCAGCAGCCCCGGACAGAACACTGAAGCTTTCTTT
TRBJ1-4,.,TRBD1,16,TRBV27,CASSSKSTGFYEKLFF,TGTGCCAGCAGTTCCAAATCGACAGGGTTTTATGAAAAACTGTTTTTT
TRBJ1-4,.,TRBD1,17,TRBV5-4,CASSLGGQVVANEKLFF,TGTGCCAGCAGCCTTGGGGGACAGGTTGTAGCTAATGAAAAACTGTTTTTT
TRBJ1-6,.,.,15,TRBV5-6,CASRGAAAGDSPLHF,TGTGCCAGCAGAGGGGCCGCGGCGGGAGATTCACCCCTCCACTTT
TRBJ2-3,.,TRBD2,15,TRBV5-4,CASSLAGGSTDTQYF,TGTGCCAGCAGCTTGGCGGGGGGGAGCACAGATACGCAGTATTTT
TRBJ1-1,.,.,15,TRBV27,CASSPSVGGAHEAFF,TGTGCCAGCAGTCCCTCAGTGGGGGGGGCGCATGAAGCTTTCTTT
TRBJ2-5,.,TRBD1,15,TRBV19,CASSMGQGRVETQYF,TGTGCCAGTAGTATGGGACAGGGCAGGGTAGAGACCCAGTACTTC
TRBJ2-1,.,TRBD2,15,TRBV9,CASSVLAGSYNEQFF,TGTGCCAGCAGCGTCCTAGCGGGCTCCTACAATGAGCAGTTCTTC
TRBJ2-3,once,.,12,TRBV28,CASRSGGDTQYF,TGTGCCAGCAGATCGGGTGGGGATACGCAGTATTTT
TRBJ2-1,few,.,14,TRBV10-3,CAIGEDSAWNEQFF,TGTGCCATCGGTGAGGACAGTGCGTGGAATGAGCAGTTCTTC
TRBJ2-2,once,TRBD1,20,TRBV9,CASSVALRPRDRDDTGELFF,TGTGCCAGCAGCGTAGCGCTTCGTCCCCGGGACAGGGACGACACCGGGGAGCTGTTTTTT
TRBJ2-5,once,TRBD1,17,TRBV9,CASSVAWGAGGRETQYF,TGTGCCAGCAGCGTAGCTTGGGGGGCAGGGGGCAGGGAGACCCAGTACTTC
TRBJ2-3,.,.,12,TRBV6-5,CASSLSIDTQYF,TGTGCCAGCAGTTTGTCCATAGATACGCAGTATTTT
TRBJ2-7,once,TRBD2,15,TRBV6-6,CASSYSTDMGGEQYF,TGTGCCAGCAGTTACTCGACGGACATGGGGGGGGAGCAGTACTTC